The 32 T cell receptor beta chains given below trace back to one sample, sequenced in a study of identical twins. TCRdb independently ran MiXCR on the 5' RACE reads; one entry per CDR3 protein. Among nearly 900,000 distinct CDR3 sequences listed, approximately 13% were seen once. The same sample was also used in a study of yellow fever vaccine responses in identical twins.

Input material: PBMCs. The origin of the receptors is a woman between 18 and 30 years old in good health.

At least ten counts were recorded for this clonotype. The V and J genes are TRBV6-1 and TRBJ1-1; unclear D gene. Germline V gene data show CDR1 as MNHNS and CDR2 as SASEGT. With 7 bases removed from V and 5 bases from J, the gap between germline ends came to 14 bases. The length of the CDR3 is 13 residues. The CDR3 reads CASNAGPGTEAFF. The CDR3 DNA reads as TGTGCCAGCAACGCCGGCCCCGGGACTGAAGCTTTCTTT.

This clonotype was seen at least ten times. The chain is built from TRBV20-1 and TRBJ2-3; possibly TRBD1 or TRBD2 for D (5 bases each). The CDR3 covers 14 residues. From germline, CDR1 is DFQATT and CDR2 SNEGSKA (reference sequence). Trimming shortened V by 1 base and J by 3 bases, and 11 bases separated the two germline ends. The DNA for the CDR3 is TGCAGTGCTAGAGGCGGCAGGGAGACAGATACGCAGTATTTT. This translates into CSARGGRETDTQYF.

This clonotype was counted a few times. The chain is built from TRBV10-3 and TRBJ1-5; D is unclear. The CDR3 covers 16 residues. Trimming took off 0 bases at V and 1 base at J, with 10 bases between the two ends. The germline CDR1 and CDR2 sequences are ENHRY and SYGVKD. CDR3 nucleotide sequence: TGTGCCATCAGTGAGTCTATGTCGGGGAGCAATCAGCCCCAGCATTTT. It is translated as CAISESMSGSNQPQHF.

Ten or more counts support this clonotype. The CDR3 bases are TGTGCCAGCAGTTACGAGACAGGGAGGGAGACCCAGTACTTC. Residues: CASSYETGRETQYF. This sequence joins TRBV6-5 and TRBJ2-5, with D tentatively TRBD1 (7 bases). The CDR3 has 14 residues. The V gene lost 2 bases and the J gene lost 5 bases, with 12 bases spanning the gap. Germline V gene data show CDR1 as MNHEY and CDR2 as SVGAGI.

This clonotype occurred many times. This sequence joins TRBV28 and TRBJ1-2; tentatively, D is TRBD1 (5 bases). Germline V gene lookup returns CDR1 MDHEN and CDR2 SYDVKM. V was shortened by 6 bases and J by 8 bases, with 19 bases between the two germline ends. The CDR3 spans 14 residues. The CDR3 region has the DNA TGTGCCAGCAGAGGAACCTCTGGAGGGGTCGGCTACACCTTC. Translating gives CASRGTSGGVGYTF.

V is TRBV9 and J is TRBJ1-6; the D is unclear. The CDR3 is 12 residues long. Germline assignment: CDR1 SGDLS and CDR2 YYNGEE. Trimming stripped 0 bases from V and 8 bases from J, with 3 bases between. CDR3 nucleotides: TGTGCCAGCAGCGTAGGGGATTCACCCCTCCACTTT. This gives the protein CASSVGDSPLHF.

The chain employs TRBV2 and TRBJ1-4; D may be TRBD1 (5 bases). Per the germline V gene, CDR1 is SNHLY and CDR2 is FYNNEI. There are 19 residues in the CDR3. V shed 1 base and J shed 6 bases, with 24 bases lying between them. The CDR3 coding sequence is TGTGCCAGCAGTGAAGATGACGAGACAGTGACCGACATTTATGAAAAACTGTTTTTT. This translates into CASSEDDETVTDIYEKLFF.

The chain couples TRBV7-9 to TRBJ1-1, with D perhaps matching TRBD1 (5 bases). The V gene's germline CDR1 is SEHNR and CDR2 FQNEAQ (reference sequence). The CDR3 loop spans 16 amino acids. Trimming pared 0 bases from V and 2 bases from J, leaving 13 bases between. As DNA, the CDR3 is TGTGCCAGCAGCTTAGCCACCGGGCAGGGAAACACTGAAGCTTTCTTT. Its protein is CASSLATGQGNTEAFF.

In its sample, this clonotype was seen a few times. This rearrangement joins TRBV4-2 to TRBJ2-1; D is possibly TRBD2 (6 bases). Trimming took 0 bases from V and 10 from J, leaving 16 bases between them. The CDR3 extends over 15 amino acids. CDR1 and CDR2 (germline): LGHNA, YNFKEQ. The CDR3 protein is CASSQDLLALGEQFF. DNA of the CDR3: TGTGCCAGCAGCCAAGATCTGCTAGCGCTAGGGGAGCAGTTCTTC.

The chain links TRBV6-7 to TRBJ2-2, with 8 bases identical to TRBD1. TRBV6-7 is given ORF status, its function remaining uncertain. Trimming cost V 6 bases and J 6 bases; bases outside gene matches: 6. The CDR3 covers 14 residues. This chain's CDR3 is CASSRTGKAGELFF. In DNA, the CDR3 is TGTGCCAGCAGCCGGACAGGGAAAGCCGGGGAGCTGTTTTTT.

This clonotype was seen just once. This chain links TRBV5-5 with TRBJ2-6; 7 bases line up with TRBD1. V dropped 4 bases and J dropped 4; count of bases not matched to a gene: 11. CDR1 and CDR2 (germline): SGHKS, YYEKEE (reference sequence). CDR3 length: 17 amino acids. CDR3: CASSPNNRGSGANVLTF. The CDR3 nucleotides are TGTGCCAGCAGCCCGAACAACAGGGGAAGCGGGGCCAACGTCCTGACTTTC. The full variable domain, its missing parts supplied by reference TRBV5-5 and TRBJ2-6, is DAGVTQSPTHLIKTRGQQVTLRCSPISGHKSVSWYQQVLGQGPQFIFQYYEKEERGRGNFPDRFSARQFPNYSSELNVNALLLGDSALYLCASSPNNRGSGANVLTFGAGSRLTVL.

This clonotype was seen a handful of times. The rearrangement joins TRBV27 to TRBJ2-5; D perhaps matches TRBD2 (5 bases). The germline CDR1 and CDR2 sequences are MNHEY and SMNVEV (reference sequence). Trimming removed 2 bases at V and 2 bases at J, with 6 bases between. The CDR3 totals 13 residues. The CDR3 bases are TGTGCCAGCAGTTTACGGGAACAAGAGACCCAGTACTTC. This sequence encodes CASSLREQETQYF.

This chain joins TRBV11-2 and TRBJ2-5; TRBD1 might be the D (7 bases). The CDR3 contains 14 residues. CDR1 and CDR2 from the germline V gene are SGHAT and FQNNGV. Trimming removed 5 bases at V and 5 bases at J, with 15 bases between. The DNA of the CDR3 is TGTGCCAGCAGCCCAGGGGGGTTATGGGAGACCCAGTACTTC. Translating gives CASSPGGLWETQYF. Supplemented by reference TRBV11-2 and TRBJ2-5, the full variable domain reads EAGVAQSPRYKIIEKRQSVAFWCNPISGHATLYWYQQILGQGPKLLIQFQNNGVVDDSQLPKDRFSAERLKGVDSTLKIQPAKLEDSAVYLCASSPGGLWETQYFGPGTRLLVL.

This clonotype was recorded a few times. In nucleotides, the CDR3 is TGCGCCAGCAGCCTCATTAAGTCCATTCATTTTCGGGCTTTCTTT. Translation: CASSLIKSIHFRAFF. The chain recombines TRBV4-1 with TRBJ1-1; no firm D call. The CDR3 runs 15 residues. Trimming stripped 4 bases from V and 11 bases from J, with 23 bases between. CDR1 and CDR2 (germline): MGHRA, YSYEKL.

V is TRBV28 and J is TRBJ2-1; D is undetermined. The CDR3 loop spans 15 amino acids. Germline-derived CDR1 and CDR2 are MDHEN and SYDVKM. The V end lost 5 bases, the J end lost 1 base, and 12 bases lay between the germline ends. CDR3 in DNA: TGTGCCAGCAGTCCGCCCCACGCGTCCTACAATGAGCAGTTCTTC. It encodes CASSPPHASYNEQFF. Using reference TRBV28 and TRBJ2-1 for the parts outside the CDR3, the full variable domain is DVKVTQSSRYLVKRTGEKVFLECVQDMDHENMFWYRQDPGLGLRLIYFSYDVKMKEKGDIPEGYSVSREKKERFSLILESASTNQTSMYLCASSPPHASYNEQFFGPGTRLTVL.

The J gene is TRBJ1-2, the V gene TRBV20-1; a weak D match, TRBD1 (5 bases). The CDR3 spans 14 residues. Germline V gene sequence: CDR1 DFQATT, CDR2 SNEGSKA (reference sequence). The V end lost 6 bases, the J end lost 4 bases, and 18 bases lay between the germline ends. CDR3 sequence (DNA): TGCAGTGCCGGAGACAGTGCCGTAATCTATGGCTACACCTTC. It translates to CSAGDSAVIYGYTF.

This clonotype was picked up many times. The rearrangement uses TRBV5-1 and TRBJ2-7, with D unclear. V lost 4 bases to trimming and J lost 0 bases, with 11 bases between them. Germline V gene data show CDR1 as SGHRS and CDR2 as YFSETQ. This CDR3 contains 14 residues. The CDR3 DNA reads as TGCGCCAGCAGCCCTTTTGAAAGCTCCTACGAGCAGTACGTC. Amino acids: CASSPFESSYEQYV.

This clonotype occurred a few times. V usage is TRBV12-3 or TRBV12-4 and J usage is TRBJ2-5; D ambiguous. Trimming removed 3 bases at V and 4 bases at J, with 9 bases between. This CDR3 is built from 13 residues. The CDR3 DNA is TGTGCCAGCAGTTTGAGAAGAAGAGAGACCCAGTACTTC. It yields the protein CASSLRRRETQYF.

The chain employs TRBV18 and TRBJ2-5, with 8 bases aligning to TRBD2. The J segment lost 8 bases and the V segment lost 0 bases, leaving 14 bases of the junction unmatched. The CDR3 has 17 amino acids. Germline V lookup: CDR1 KGHSH, CDR2 LQKENI. The CDR3 DNA reads TGTGCCAGCTCACCACCGTATACGGGGGGGACTCCTGGCACCCAGTACTTC. Translating it yields CASSPPYTGGTPGTQYF.

There are a few counts of this clonotype. The chain uses TRBV4-1 and TRBJ2-1; the D is unclear. The CDR3 spans 15 residues. The V end was cut by 1 base, the J end by 0 bases, with 7 bases between. Germline-derived CDR1 and CDR2 are MGHRA and YSYEKL. DNA of the CDR3: TGCGCCAGCAGCCAAGTACGGCTCTCCTACAATGAGCAGTTCTTC. It encodes CASSQVRLSYNEQFF.

This clonotype was counted between two and nine times. This sequence joins TRBV28 and TRBJ2-5; 7 bases map to TRBD1. CDR1 is MDHEN, CDR2 SYDVKM, per germline. This CDR3 comprises 15 residues. The V segment lost 5 bases and the J segment 2 bases; nucleotides outside the gene matches: 8. CDR3 bases: TGTGCCAGCAGTCCAGCGGCAGGGGGACAAGAGACCCAGTACTTC. Protein product: CASSPAAGGQETQYF.

This clonotype has a count of ten or more. This rearrangement joins TRBV20-1 to TRBJ1-1; TRBD1 matches 8 bases. The CDR3 runs 12 residues. CDR1 and CDR2 (germline): DFQATT, SNEGSKA (reference sequence). The V gene end was trimmed by 5 bases and the J gene end by 4 bases; junction bases not matched to a gene: 3. This CDR3 reads CSAFDRGTEAFF. For the CDR3, the DNA is TGCAGTGCTTTTGACAGGGGCACTGAAGCTTTCTTT.

This clonotype has more than one count but fewer than ten. The rearrangement uses TRBV2 and TRBJ2-7; unclear D gene. The germline V gene encodes CDR1 SNHLY and CDR2 FYNNEI. CDR3 length: 13 residues. V lost 4 bases, J lost 6 bases, and 13 bases lay in between. The CDR3 reads CASSAFPEAEQYF. The CDR3 DNA sequence: TGTGCCAGCAGTGCCTTCCCAGAAGCCGAGCAGTACTTC.

CDR3 region: CASTLRTKMNYGYTF. The CDR3 DNA reads as TGTGCCAGCACTCTTCGGACGAAAATGAACTATGGCTACACCTTC. The chain uses TRBV7-9 and TRBJ1-2; D is unresolved. V was trimmed by 7 bases and J by 2 bases, leaving 17 bases between them. Germline V gene data show CDR1 as SEHNR and CDR2 as FQNEAQ (reference sequence). The CDR3 covers 15 residues.

This clonotype was found a few times. The rearrangement uses TRBV24-1 and TRBJ2-1; 11 bases agree with TRBD2. The length of the CDR3 is 20 residues. Germline V gene lookup returns CDR1 KGHDR and CDR2 SFDVKD. After removal of 2 bases from V and 5 bases from J, the junction contained 16 bases not matched to a gene. CDR3 in amino acids: CATSDSPGLADNTWDNEQFF. The CDR3 region has the DNA TGTGCCACCAGTGATTCTCCGGGACTAGCGGACAATACGTGGGACAATGAGCAGTTCTTC.

Only a few counts were recorded for this clonotype. This chain links TRBV19 with TRBJ2-7, with D tentatively TRBD1 (5 bases). CDR3 size: 10 residues. Deletions cut 6 bases from V and 6 bases from J, with 6 bases between. Per the germline V gene, CDR1 is LNHDA and CDR2 is SQIVND (reference sequence). In DNA, the CDR3 is TGTGCCAGTAGGGGGCTCGAGCAGTACTTC. This codes for CASRGLEQYF. Based on the CDR3 plus reference TRBV19 and TRBJ2-7, the full variable domain is DGGITQSPKYLFRKEGQNVTLSCEQNLNHDAMYWYRQDPGQGLRLIYYSQIVNDFQKGDIAEGYSVSREKKESFPLTVTSAQKNPTAFYLCASRGLEQYFGPGTRLTVT.

This clonotype was found a few times. V is TRBV10-2 and J is TRBJ2-1; the match to TRBD2 covers 9 bases. The CDR3 contains 16 residues. Trimming at V came to 6 bases and at J to 6 bases, leaving 12 bases not matched to a gene. Germline assignment: CDR1 WSHSY and CDR2 SAAADI. Here the CDR3 reads CASRNPGLAGTNEQFF. For the CDR3, the DNA is TGCGCCAGCAGGAACCCCGGGCTAGCGGGAACCAATGAGCAGTTCTTC.

V and J are TRBV9 and TRBJ2-4; tentatively, D is TRBD2 (6 bases). Germline loops: CDR1 SGDLS, CDR2 YYNGEE. V lost 3 bases and J 0 bases, leaving 16 bases between the germline ends. The CDR3 loop spans 17 amino acids. CDR3 protein: CASSDGTAQIAKNIQYF. DNA of the CDR3: TGTGCCAGCAGCGACGGGACTGCCCAGATAGCCAAAAACATTCAGTACTTC.

This chain uses TRBV5-1 with TRBJ2-5; D is possibly TRBD1 (5 bases). V lost 2 bases to trimming and J lost 5 bases, with 10 bases between them. CDR1 SGHRS and CDR2 YFSETQ come from the germline V gene. CDR3 length equals 13 residues. The CDR3 DNA is TGCGCCAGCAGCTTTCAGGGATCCGAGACCCAGTACTTC. Encoded protein: CASSFQGSETQYF.

This clonotype was detected ten times or more. The V and J genes are TRBV5-1 and TRBJ1-1; a weak D match, TRBD1 (6 bases). Between the trimmed V and J ends, which lost 1 base and 6 bases, there was a span of 10 bases. Germline values: CDR1 SGHRS, CDR2 YFSETQ. The CDR3 is 13 amino acids. CDR3: CASSLQGYAEAFF. CDR3 nucleotide sequence: TGCGCCAGCAGCTTGCAGGGGTACGCTGAAGCTTTCTTT.

The chain joins TRBV29-1 to TRBJ1-1; 9 bases map to TRBD1. CDR1 and CDR2 from the germline V gene are SQVTM and ANQGSEA. The V segment lost 8 bases and the J segment 10 bases; nucleotides outside the gene matches: 14. The length of the CDR3 is 13 residues. The CDR3 loop is CSTRTGAGGGAFF. The CDR3 region has the DNA TGCAGCACTAGGACAGGGGCCGGAGGTGGAGCTTTCTTT.

The V call is TRBV5-1, the J call TRBJ2-1; a possible D gene is TRBD2 (6 bases). Trimming cost V 4 bases and J 5 bases, with 16 bases left between them. Germline CDR1 SGHRS, CDR2 YFSETQ. The CDR3 is 15 amino acids. CDR3 in amino acids: CASSTASAPNNEQFF. As DNA, the CDR3 is TGCGCCAGCAGCACCGCTAGCGCCCCTAACAATGAGCAGTTCTTC.